Below are 7 T cell receptor beta chains sequenced from a single sample in a study of cytomegalovirus exposure and HLA in healthy donors. A multiplex PCR was run with 60 Vbeta primers and 13 Jbeta primers. The method was immunoSEQ multiplex PCR; TCRdb's version includes in-frame clones alone and lacks a portion of them. The repertoire includes approximately 130,000 clones, approximately 8% of them detected once, and approximately 6% sits in the top ten. The sequencing sample was made of PBMCs. These receptors were collected from a woman in her forties in good health and CMV-seropositive.

The J gene is TRBJ1-1, the V gene TRBV27, with TRBD1 identical over 7 bases. The CDR3 totals 14 residues. Looked up from germline, CDR1 is MNHEY and CDR2 is SMNVEV (reference sequence). J gave up 3 bases and V 5 bases, and 6 bases lay outside the gene matches. The CDR3 DNA reads as TGTGCCAGCAGTCGAGACAGGGACTACACTGAAGCTTTCTTT. Translation: CASSRDRDYTEAFF.

CDR3 in DNA: TGCGCCAGCAGCTTGGAAACGGAGGCTCGTGAAAAACTGTTTTTT. Its translation: CASSLETEAREKLFF. The chain recombines TRBV5-1 with TRBJ1-4; D is undetermined. Looked up from germline, CDR1 is SGHRS and CDR2 is YFSETQ. The CDR3 extends over 15 amino acids. V gave up 0 bases and J gave up 7 bases, with 13 bases separating them.

V gene TRBV19 combines with J gene TRBJ2-5; 8 positions match TRBD2. The CDR3 contains 15 residues. V lost 8 bases and J lost 3; bases outside the gene matches: 11. CDR1 and CDR2 (germline): LNHDA, SQIVND (reference sequence). The CDR3 region has the DNA TGTGCCAGTTCTCTATCGCCGGGGGGGAAAGAGACCCAGTACTTC. Its translation: CASSLSPGGKETQYF.

J is TRBJ2-1 and V is TRBV6-1, with TRBD1 as a possible D gene (6 bases). Germline V lookup: CDR1 MNHNS, CDR2 SASEGT. The CDR3 has 13 amino acids. The ends were cut back, 5 bases at V and 5 bases at J, with 10 bases in the middle. CDR3 region: CASSRTAHNEQFF. The CDR3 region has the DNA TGTGCCAGCAGTAGGACAGCACACAATGAGCAGTTCTTC.

This clone was counted between two and nine times. V and J are TRBV15 and TRBJ1-2, with D perhaps matching TRBD1 (6 bases). The V end was cut by 1 base, the J end by 4 bases, with 7 bases between. Germline CDR1 and CDR2: LNHNV and YYDKDF (reference sequence). CDR3 length equals 13 residues. CDR3 sequence (DNA): TGTGCCACCAGCAGAGGAGGGGGCTATGGCTACACCTTC. Translation: CATSRGGGYGYTF.

The chain joins TRBV29-1 to TRBJ2-3; 10 nucleotides match TRBD2. From germline, CDR1 is SQVTM and CDR2 ANQGSEA. The CDR3 spans 13 residues. This CDR3 reads CNALAGGTDTQYF. The DNA of the CDR3 is TGCAACGCCCTAGCGGGGGGCACAGATACGCAGTATTTT.

The V call is TRBV25-1, the J call TRBJ2-3, with D hard to call. The germline V gene has CDR1 MGHDK and CDR2 SYGVNS. V lost 10 bases and J 0 bases, leaving 14 bases between the germline ends. The CDR3 is 14 residues long. CDR3 region: CATQPGASTDTQYF. CDR3 DNA sequence: TGTGCCACCCAACCTGGAGCTAGCACAGATACGCAGTATTTT. Full variable domain (remainder filled in from reference TRBV25-1 and TRBJ2-3): EADIYQTPRYLVIGTGKKITLECSQTMGHDKMYWYQQDPGMELHLIHYSYGVNSTEKGDLSSESTVSRIRTEHFPLTLESARPSHTSQYLCATQPGASTDTQYFGPGTRLTVL.